This T cell receptor (beta chain) was documented in a study of blood T cell repertoires in COVID-19 (dated by TCRdb to 2020 to 2022). Looking at the study overall: Collaborator samples came from the United States, Italy and Spain and covered acute and convalescent phases of COVID-19. The material from the prospective study consisted of cDNA or gDNA derived from T cells, B-cell-depleted T cells, or PBMCs. The dataset comprised deeply sampled blood TCRbeta repertoires from subjects exposed to, actively infected with, or recovered from COVID-19. A freely available public database, intended as a resource for researchers studying the immune response to SARS-CoV-2, is where the repertoires were released. The samples were drawn from the first 160 participants of the ongoing ImmuneRACE study and from roughly 1,300 subjects provided by 6 global collaborators. Sample metadata almost always included a de-identified subject ID, COVID-19 status, age in years and sex. HLA class I and class II types, where available, came from metadata supplied by the sample provider rather than from assay-based typing. General findings and caveats noted by the study authors: The amount of clinical and demographic metadata varied by source and participant and was provided uncurated.

With regard to this clone: Its cognate antigen has yet to be identified. No clone much larger than this one lies a single base away; base qualities are absent.

Collaborating institutions collected whole blood in K2EDTA tubes following their own protocols. Collaborator samples were shipped for TCRbeta analysis as frozen whole blood, isolated PBMCs, or DNA extracted from either sample type. The immunoSEQ Assay, a bias-controlled multiplex PCR, was used to amplify TCRbeta CDR3 regions from genomic DNA. In the original analysis: Within the assay, amplification of reference gene primers was used to estimate how many nucleated cells each sample contained. To quantify the absolute abundance of each unique TCRbeta CDR3 rearrangement, sequence reads were collapsed and filtered. For each sample, productive Simpson clonality was calculated as the square root of Simpson's diversity index over productive rearrangements. Entries here come from immuneACCESS through TCRdb and include only in-frame sequences with V and J called. Some clones fail to appear in such tables; in the studies checked, an unresolved V gene covers under half of the shortfall, and the cause of the remainder is unknown. Clone size and the V and J calls come from that table; the DNA yielded D and trimming. For this sample there are under 200,000 clones; roughly nine tenths appear just once. The ten largest clones capture 7% of the sample.

Based on the germline V gene (reference sequence), the CDR1 and CDR2 sequences are SEHNR and FQNEAQ. From the cysteine up to the phenylalanine, the CDR3 has a length of 16 residues. Only the CDR3 DNA stays, 48 bases, in frame from base 1. The junction carries 17 bases between V and J, which are trimmed by 5 bases and 4 bases respectively. The rearrangement joined TRBV7-9 to TRBJ2-2; the D gene is perhaps TRBD2, from 6 matching bases. What was sequenced was peripheral blood. The source of this sequence is a woman older than 75 in a cohort sampled during active or convalescent COVID-19. The CDR3 here reads CASSATGVLSTGELFF. The sequenced DNA is TGTGCCAGCAGCGCAACGGGAGTACTCAGCACCGGGGAGCTGTTTTTT.